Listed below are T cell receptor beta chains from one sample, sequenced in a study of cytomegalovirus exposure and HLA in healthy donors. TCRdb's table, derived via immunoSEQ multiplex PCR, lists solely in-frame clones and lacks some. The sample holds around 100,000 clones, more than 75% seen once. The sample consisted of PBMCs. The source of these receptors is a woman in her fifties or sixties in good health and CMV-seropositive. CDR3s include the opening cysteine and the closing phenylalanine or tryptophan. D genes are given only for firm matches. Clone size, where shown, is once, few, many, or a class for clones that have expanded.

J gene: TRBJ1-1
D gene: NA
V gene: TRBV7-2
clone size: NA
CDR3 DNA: TGTGCCAGCAGCTCCTACCTGAACACTGAAGCTTTCTTT
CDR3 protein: CASSSYLNTEAFF

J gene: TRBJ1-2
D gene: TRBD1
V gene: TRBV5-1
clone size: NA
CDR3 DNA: TGCGCCAGCAGCTTGGGGCCCGGGACAGGGAATGGCTATGGCTACACCTTC
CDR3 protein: CASSLGPGTGNGYGYTF

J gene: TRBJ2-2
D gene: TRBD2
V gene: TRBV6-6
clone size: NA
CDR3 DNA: TGTGCCAGCAGTTTCTTTAGCGGGGGGCATACCGGGGAGCTGTTTTTT
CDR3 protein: CASSFFSGGHTGELFF

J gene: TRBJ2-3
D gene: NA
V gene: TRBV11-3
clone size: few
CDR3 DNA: TGTGCCAGCAGCTGGGGCGGAGCAGATACGCAGTATTTT
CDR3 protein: CASSWGGADTQYF

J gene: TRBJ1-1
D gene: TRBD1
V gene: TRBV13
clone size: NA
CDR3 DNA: TGTGCCAGCAGCCTGACAGGGGAAAGTTGGATGAACACTGAAGCTTTCTTT
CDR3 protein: CASSLTGESWMNTEAFF

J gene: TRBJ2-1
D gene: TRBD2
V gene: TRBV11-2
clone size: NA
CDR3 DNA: TGTGCCAGCAGCTTAAGTAGCGGGCACGACAATGAGCAGTTCTTC
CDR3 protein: CASSLSSGHDNEQFF

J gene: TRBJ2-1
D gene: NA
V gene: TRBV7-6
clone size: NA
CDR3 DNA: TGTGCCAGCAGCTTAAGCGGTAGCTCCTACAATGAGCAGTTCTTC
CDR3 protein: CASSLSGSSYNEQFF

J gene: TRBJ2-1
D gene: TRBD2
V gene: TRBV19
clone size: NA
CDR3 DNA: TGTGCCTCGGCGCGGGAGTCTAGGAATGAGCAGTTCTTC
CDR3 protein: CASARESRNEQFF

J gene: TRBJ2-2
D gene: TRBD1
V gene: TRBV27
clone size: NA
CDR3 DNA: TGTGCCAGCATAACCGGGACAGGACACAACACCGGGGAGCTGTTTTTT
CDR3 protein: CASITGTGHNTGELFF

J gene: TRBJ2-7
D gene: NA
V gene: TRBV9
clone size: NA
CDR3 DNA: TGTGCCAGCAGCGTAGGTGGAGGTTTGCGCGAGCAGTACTTC
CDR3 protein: CASSVGGGLREQYF

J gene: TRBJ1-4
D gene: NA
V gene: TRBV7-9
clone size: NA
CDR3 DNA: TGTGCCAGCAGCCCCCTTGCAACTAATGAAAAACTGTTTTTT
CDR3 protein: CASSPLATNEKLFF

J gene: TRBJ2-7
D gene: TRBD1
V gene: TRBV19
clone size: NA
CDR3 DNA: TGTGCCAGTAGTCGGGCTTTTACAGGGGGCAGTGAGCAGTACTTC
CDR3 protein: CASSRAFTGGSEQYF

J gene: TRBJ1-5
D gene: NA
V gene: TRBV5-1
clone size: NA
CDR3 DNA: TGCGCCAGCAGCTTGGGGGAGGTTAATCAGCCCCAGCATTTT
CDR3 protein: CASSLGEVNQPQHF

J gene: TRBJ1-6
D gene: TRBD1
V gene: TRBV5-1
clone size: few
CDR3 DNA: TGCGCCAGCAGCTTGGCATTCCGAGGGGGCACCAATTCACCCCTCCACTTT
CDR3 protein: CASSLAFRGGTNSPLHF

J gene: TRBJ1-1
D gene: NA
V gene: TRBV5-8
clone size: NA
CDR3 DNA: TGTGCCAGCAGTTTGCAAGGCGGGAACACTGAAGCTTTCTTT
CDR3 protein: CASSLQGGNTEAFF

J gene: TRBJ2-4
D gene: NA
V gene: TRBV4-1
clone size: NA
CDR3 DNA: TGCGCCAGCAGCCAAGTTGCAGCGGTCCTAAACATTCAGTACTTC
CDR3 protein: CASSQVAAVLNIQYF

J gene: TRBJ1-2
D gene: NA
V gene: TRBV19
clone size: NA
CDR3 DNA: TGTGCCAGTAGTATGGAAGGAGGGCCTGGCTACACCTTC
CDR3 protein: CASSMEGGPGYTF

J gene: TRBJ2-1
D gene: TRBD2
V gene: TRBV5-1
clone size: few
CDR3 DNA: TGCGCCAGCACCCGGACTAGCAAGAGGTCCAATGAGCAGTTCTTC
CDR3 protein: CASTRTSKRSNEQFF

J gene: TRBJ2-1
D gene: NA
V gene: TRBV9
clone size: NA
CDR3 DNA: TGTGCCAGCAGCCCCCAGCTTGGCAGGGTCAATGAGCAGTTCTTC
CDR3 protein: CASSPQLGRVNEQFF

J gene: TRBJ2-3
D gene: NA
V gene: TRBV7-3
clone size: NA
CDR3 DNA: TGTGCCAGCAGCCCCGTCCTTAGCACAGATACGCAGTATTTT
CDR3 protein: CASSPVLSTDTQYF

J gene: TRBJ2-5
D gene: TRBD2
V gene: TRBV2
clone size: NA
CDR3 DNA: TGTGCCAGCAGTGAAGGACTAGCGGAGACCCAGTACTTC
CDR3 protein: CASSEGLAETQYF

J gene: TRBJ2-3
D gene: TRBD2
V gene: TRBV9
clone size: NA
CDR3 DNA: TGTGCCAGCAGCGTAGAACTAGCGGGAGGGCCTGGCACAGATACGCAGTATTTT
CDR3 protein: CASSVELAGGPGTDTQYF

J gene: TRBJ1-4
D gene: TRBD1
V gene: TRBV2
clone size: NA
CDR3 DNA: TGTGCCACCTCGCAGGGGGGTAATGAAAAACTGTTTTTT
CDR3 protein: CATSQGGNEKLFF

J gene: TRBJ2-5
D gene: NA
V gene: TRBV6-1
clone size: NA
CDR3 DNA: TGTGCCAGCAGTGGCTGGACGGGGGAAGAGACCCAGTACTTC
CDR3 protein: CASSGWTGEETQYF

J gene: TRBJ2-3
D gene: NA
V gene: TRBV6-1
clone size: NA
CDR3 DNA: TGTGCCAGCAAGGGAGGTGGAGATACGCAGTATTTT
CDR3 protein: CASKGGGDTQYF

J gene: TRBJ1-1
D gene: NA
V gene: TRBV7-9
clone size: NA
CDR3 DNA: TGTTCCAGCAGCCACTCTGAAGCTTTCTTT
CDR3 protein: CSSSHSEAFF

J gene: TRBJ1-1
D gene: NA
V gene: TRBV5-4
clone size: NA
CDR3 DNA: TGTGCCAGCAGCTCAAACAGCGGGGAGGGGACTGAAGCTTTCTTT
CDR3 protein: CASSSNSGEGTEAFF

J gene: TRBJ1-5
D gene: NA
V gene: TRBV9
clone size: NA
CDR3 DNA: TGTGCCAGCAGCGTTGGACAGTACAATCAGCCCCAGCATTTT
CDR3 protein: CASSVGQYNQPQHF

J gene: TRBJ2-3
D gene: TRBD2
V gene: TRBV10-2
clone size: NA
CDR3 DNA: TGCGCCAGCTTCGGACTAGCGGGAGCAGATACGCAGTATTTT
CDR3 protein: CASFGLAGADTQYF

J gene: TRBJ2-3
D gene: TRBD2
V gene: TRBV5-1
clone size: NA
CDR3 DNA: TGCGCCAGCAGCTTGGAGGCTAGCGGGGGGGCCGGCGGAGGTTCCACAGATACGCAGTATTTT
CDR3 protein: CASSLEASGGAGGGSTDTQYF

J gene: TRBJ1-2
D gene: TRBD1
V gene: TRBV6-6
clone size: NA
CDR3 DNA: TGTGCCAGCAGCTCCGGGACAGAAATATACTATGGCTACACCTTC
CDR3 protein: CASSSGTEIYYGYTF

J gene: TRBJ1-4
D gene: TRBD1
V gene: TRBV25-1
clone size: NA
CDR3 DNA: TGTGCCAGCAGCCCTACTTCGGGACAGTATAATGAAAAACTGTTTTTT
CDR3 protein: CASSPTSGQYNEKLFF